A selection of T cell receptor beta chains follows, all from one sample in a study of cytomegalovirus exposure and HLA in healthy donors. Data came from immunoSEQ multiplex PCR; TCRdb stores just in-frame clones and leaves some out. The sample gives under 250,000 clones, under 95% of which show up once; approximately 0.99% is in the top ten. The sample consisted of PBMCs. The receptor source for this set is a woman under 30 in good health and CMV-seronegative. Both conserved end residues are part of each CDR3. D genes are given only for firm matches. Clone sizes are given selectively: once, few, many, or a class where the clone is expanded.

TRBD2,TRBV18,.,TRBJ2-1,TGTGCCAGCTCACCAAGCACTAGCGGGTACAATGAGCAGTTCTTC,CASSPSTSGYNEQFF
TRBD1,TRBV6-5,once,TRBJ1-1,TGTGCCAGCAGGGCGAGGACAGGCAACACTGAAGCTTTCTTT,CASRARTGNTEAFF
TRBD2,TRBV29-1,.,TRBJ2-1,TGCAGCGTTGAATATGGAGCGGGAGGACTAAATGAGCAGTTCTTC,CSVEYGAGGLNEQFF
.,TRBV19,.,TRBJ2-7,TGTGCCAGTAGTGCCTCAGGGACACCGGGCGTGCAGTACTTC,CASSASGTPGVQYF
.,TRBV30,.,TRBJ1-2,TGTGCCTGGAGTTTGGGGGGAGGAGGCTACACCTTC,CAWSLGGGGYTF
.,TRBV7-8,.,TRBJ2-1,TGTGCCAGCAGCTTAGGACAGTCCTACAATGAGCAGTTCTTC,CASSLGQSYNEQFF
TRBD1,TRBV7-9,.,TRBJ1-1,TGTGCCAGCAGCCTTGGCCTCCAGGGGGGCACTGAAGCTTTCTTT,CASSLGLQGGTEAFF
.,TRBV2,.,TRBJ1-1,TGTGCCAGCAGTGAAGGATGGGGCAGGTTGAACACTGAAGCTTTCTTT,CASSEGWGRLNTEAFF
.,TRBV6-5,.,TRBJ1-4,TGTGCCAGCAGTCGGGGGGTTGAAAAACTGTTTTTT,CASSRGVEKLFF
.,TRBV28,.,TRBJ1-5,TGTGCCAGCAGTAGGGGGGGGGATCAGCCCCAGCATTTT,CASSRGGDQPQHF
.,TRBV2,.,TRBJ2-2,TGTGCCAGCACCCCGGGACTGGCGAACACCGGGGAGCTGTTTTTT,CASTPGLANTGELFF
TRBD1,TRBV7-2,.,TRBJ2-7,TGTGCCAGCAGCTTAGAGTACGCAGGGGGCTCCTACGAGCAGTACTTC,CASSLEYAGGSYEQYF
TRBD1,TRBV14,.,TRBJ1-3,TGTGCCAGCAGCCACCGGGACAGGGGAAACACCATATATTTT,CASSHRDRGNTIYF
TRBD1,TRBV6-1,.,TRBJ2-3,TGTGCCAGCAGTGAATGGGACAGGGGCACAGATACGCAGTATTTT,CASSEWDRGTDTQYF
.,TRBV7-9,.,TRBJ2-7,TGTGCCAGCGGGCTAGCGCCCGGATACGAGCAGTACTTC,CASGLAPGYEQYF
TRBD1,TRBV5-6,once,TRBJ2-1,TGTGCCAGCAGCTTAACGGGACAGGGGAGGAATGAGCAGTTCTTC,CASSLTGQGRNEQFF